These 5 T cell receptor beta chains share one sample of origin, sequenced in a study of blood T cell repertoires in COVID-19. Here immunoSEQ multiplex PCR was the method, and the copy in TCRdb shows in-frame clones only, minus some. The repertoire consists of 160,000 or so clones, with 80% occurring once and the leading ten covering roughly 0.6%. The sequencing input was peripheral blood. These receptors all come from a man aged 55 to 70 with acute or convalescent COVID-19.

V gene TRBV19 combines with J gene TRBJ1-3; tentatively, D is TRBD1 (5 bases). V dropped 3 bases and J dropped 0 bases, with 9 bases sitting between them. This CDR3 comprises 15 residues. Germline CDR1 reads LNHDA; CDR2 reads SQIVND (reference sequence). In DNA form, the CDR3 reads TGTGCCAGTAGTATTAAGGGGAACTCTGGAAACACCATATATTTT. Its translation is CASSIKGNSGNTIYF.

This sequence joins TRBV2 and TRBJ2-6; 8 bases line up with TRBD2. The V gene's germline CDR1 is SNHLY and CDR2 FYNNEI. The trim removed 5 bases at V and 0 bases at J, leaving 3 bases unmatched. The CDR3 has 16 residues. CDR3 loop: CASSSRGASGANVLTF. DNA for the CDR3: TGTGCCAGCAGTTCGCGGGGGGCCTCTGGGGCCAACGTCCTGACTTTC.

CDR3 loop: CAWSVRGFGELFF. CDR3 DNA sequence: TGTGCCTGGAGTGTACGAGGGTTCGGGGAGCTGTTTTTT. The rearrangement links TRBV30 to TRBJ2-2, with D perhaps TRBD2 (5 bases). V was trimmed by 0 bases and J by 7 bases, leaving 9 bases between them. Germline values: CDR1 GTSNPN, CDR2 SVGIG (reference sequence). This CDR3 is 13 amino acids long.

This clone has more than one count but fewer than ten. J is TRBJ1-5 and V is TRBV24-1; D unresolved. V was shortened by 1 base and J by 7 bases, with 10 bases between the two germline ends. The CDR3 is 14 amino acids. The V gene's germline CDR1 is KGHDR and CDR2 SFDVKD. The CDR3 DNA reads as TGTGCCACCAGTGATTTTGCATCGGGGCAGCCCCAGCATTTT. Amino acid sequence: CATSDFASGQPQHF.

This chain links TRBV10-3 with TRBJ2-7; 10 nucleotides line up with TRBD1. The germline V gene has CDR1 ENHRY and CDR2 SYGVKD. This CDR3 is 14 amino acids long. J lost 4 bases, V lost 6 bases, and 6 bases had no gene match. The CDR3 loop reads CAIRAGTGDYEQYF. The CDR3 coding sequence is TGTGCCATCAGAGCCGGGACAGGGGATTACGAGCAGTACTTC.